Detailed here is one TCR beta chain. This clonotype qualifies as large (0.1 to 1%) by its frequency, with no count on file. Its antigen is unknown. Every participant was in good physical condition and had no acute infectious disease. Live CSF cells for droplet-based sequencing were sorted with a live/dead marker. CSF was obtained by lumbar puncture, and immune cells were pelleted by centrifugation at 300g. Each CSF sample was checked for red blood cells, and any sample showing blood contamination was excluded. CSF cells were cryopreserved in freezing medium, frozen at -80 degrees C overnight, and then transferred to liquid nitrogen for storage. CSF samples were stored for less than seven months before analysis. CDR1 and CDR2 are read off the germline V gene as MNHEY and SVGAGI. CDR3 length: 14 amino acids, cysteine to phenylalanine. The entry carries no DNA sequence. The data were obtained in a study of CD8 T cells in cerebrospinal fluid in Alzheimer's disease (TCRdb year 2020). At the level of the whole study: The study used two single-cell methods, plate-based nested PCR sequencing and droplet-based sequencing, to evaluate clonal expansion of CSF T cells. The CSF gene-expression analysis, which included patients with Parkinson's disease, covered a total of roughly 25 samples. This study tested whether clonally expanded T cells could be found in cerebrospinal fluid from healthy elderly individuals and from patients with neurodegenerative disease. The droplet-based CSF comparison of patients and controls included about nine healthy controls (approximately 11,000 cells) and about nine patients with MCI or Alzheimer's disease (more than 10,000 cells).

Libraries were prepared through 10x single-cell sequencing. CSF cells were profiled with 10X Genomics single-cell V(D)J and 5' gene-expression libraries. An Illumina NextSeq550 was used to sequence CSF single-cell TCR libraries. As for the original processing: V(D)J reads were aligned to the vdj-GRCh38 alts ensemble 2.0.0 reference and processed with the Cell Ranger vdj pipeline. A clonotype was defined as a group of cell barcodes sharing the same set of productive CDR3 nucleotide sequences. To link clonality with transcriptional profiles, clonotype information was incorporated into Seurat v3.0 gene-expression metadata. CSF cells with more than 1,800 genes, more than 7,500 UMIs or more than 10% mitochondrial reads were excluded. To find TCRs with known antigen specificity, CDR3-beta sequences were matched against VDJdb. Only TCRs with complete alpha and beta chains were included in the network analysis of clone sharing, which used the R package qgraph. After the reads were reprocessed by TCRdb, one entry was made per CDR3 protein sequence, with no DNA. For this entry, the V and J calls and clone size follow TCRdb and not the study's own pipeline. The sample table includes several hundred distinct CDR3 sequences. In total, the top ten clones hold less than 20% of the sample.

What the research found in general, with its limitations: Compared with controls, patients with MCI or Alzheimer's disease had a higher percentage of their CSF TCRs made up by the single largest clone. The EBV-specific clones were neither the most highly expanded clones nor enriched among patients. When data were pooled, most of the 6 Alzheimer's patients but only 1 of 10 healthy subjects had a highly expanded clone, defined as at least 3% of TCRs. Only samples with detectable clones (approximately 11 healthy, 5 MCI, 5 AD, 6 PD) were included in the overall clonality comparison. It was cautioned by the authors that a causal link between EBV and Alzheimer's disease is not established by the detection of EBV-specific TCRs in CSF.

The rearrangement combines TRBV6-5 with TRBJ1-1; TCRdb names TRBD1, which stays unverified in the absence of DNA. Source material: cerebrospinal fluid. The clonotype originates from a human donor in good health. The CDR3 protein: CASSRDRGNTEAFF.